The rows below give T cell receptor beta chains drawn from one sample of a study of cytomegalovirus exposure and HLA in healthy donors. Here immunoSEQ multiplex PCR was the method, and the copy in TCRdb shows in-frame clones only, minus some. Its listing shows around 75,000 clones. Sample: PBMCs. Receptor source: a boy aged 5-17 years in good health and CMV-seronegative. Both conserved end residues are part of each CDR3. Each record gives: J gene, D gene, V gene, CDR3 DNA, CDR3 protein. The D gene is left open where the match is weak.

>TRBJ2-7|.|TRBV7-9
TGTGCCAGCAGCTTAGCTAGCGCCCAAAGCTCCTACGAGCAGTACTTC
CASSLASAQSSYEQYF
>TRBJ2-1|.|TRBV5-4
TGTGCCAGCAGCTTCGGTAAATCACCTCCCAATGAGCAGTTCTTC
CASSFGKSPPNEQFF
>TRBJ2-1|TRBD1|TRBV10-3
TGTGCCATCAGTTCGGGACAGTACAATGAGCAGTTCTTC
CAISSGQYNEQFF
>TRBJ2-1|.|TRBV5-1
TGCGCCAGCAGCCAGCAGACAGAGCAGTCGGAGCAGTTCTTC
CASSQQTEQSEQFF
>TRBJ2-3|TRBD1|TRBV6-5
TGTGCCAGCAGTTGGACAGGGGTCCGCACAGATACGCAGTATTTT
CASSWTGVRTDTQYF
>TRBJ1-1|.|TRBV7-2
TGTGCCAGCAGCTTAATGTGGGCAGACAACACTGAAGCTTTCTTT
CASSLMWADNTEAFF
>TRBJ2-3|.|TRBV7-9
TGTGCCAGCAGCCCAACCCCCCGGTTCACAGATACGCAGTATTTT
CASSPTPRFTDTQYF
>TRBJ1-4|TRBD1|TRBV7-6
TGTGCCAGCAGCCCCGGGACAGCTCTTGAAAAACTGTTTTTT
CASSPGTALEKLFF
>TRBJ2-3|TRBD2|TRBV15
TGTGCCACCAGCAGAGAAAGCGGGAGCGGGGCAGATACGCAGTATTTT
CATSRESGSGADTQYF
>TRBJ1-1|TRBD1|TRBV27
TGTGCCAGCAGTTTAAGTGGGACAGCTAACACTGAAGCTTTCTTT
CASSLSGTANTEAFF
>TRBJ1-2|.|TRBV5-1
TGCGCCAGCAGCCTAAACCTTCGACGACAAATTCCCTATGGCTACACCTTC
CASSLNLRRQIPYGYTF
>TRBJ1-2|.|TRBV7-3
TGTGCCAGCAGGTCCGGCGGCAACTATGGCTACACCTTC
CASRSGGNYGYTF
>TRBJ1-5|TRBD1|TRBV7-2
TGTGCCAGCAGCCTAGCCATGGGGACAGGGGGCCGGCAGCCCCAGCATTTT
CASSLAMGTGGRQPQHF
>TRBJ2-7|TRBD2|TRBV4-2
TGTGCCAGCAGCCAAGATGAGCGGGGGGCCTACGAGCAGTACTTC
CASSQDERGAYEQYF
>TRBJ2-7|TRBD2|TRBV10-3
TGTGCCATCAGTGCGCGACTAGCGGGAGATCACGAGCAGTACTTC
CAISARLAGDHEQYF
>TRBJ2-1|.|TRBV6-6
TGTGCCAGCAGCTACTGGAGTAGTTCCCCGGGTGAGCAGTTCTTC
CASSYWSSSPGEQFF
>TRBJ1-2|.|TRBV19
TGTGCCAGTAGTATCGTACAGACCTATGGCTACACCTTC
CASSIVQTYGYTF
>TRBJ2-1|.|TRBV19
TGTGCCAGTAGACCCGGTCTAGGAGCTGTTGAAGACCGGAGCTCCTACAATGAGCAGTTCTTC
CASRPGLGAVEDRSSYNEQFF
>TRBJ1-2|.|TRBV5-1
TGCGCCAGCAGCTTACCGGGAGACTATGGCTACACCTTC
CASSLPGDYGYTF
>TRBJ1-5|.|TRBV19
TGTGCCAGTAGTGTAACAGAGTATAGCAATCAGCCCCAGCATTTT
CASSVTEYSNQPQHF
>TRBJ2-2|TRBD1|TRBV6-1
TGTGCCAGCAGTCCACTGGACAGGGATAACGGGGAGCTGTTTTTT
CASSPLDRDNGELFF
>TRBJ2-4|TRBD1|TRBV29-1
TGCAGCGTTGGGACAGGGGAAAACATTCAGTACTTC
CSVGTGENIQYF